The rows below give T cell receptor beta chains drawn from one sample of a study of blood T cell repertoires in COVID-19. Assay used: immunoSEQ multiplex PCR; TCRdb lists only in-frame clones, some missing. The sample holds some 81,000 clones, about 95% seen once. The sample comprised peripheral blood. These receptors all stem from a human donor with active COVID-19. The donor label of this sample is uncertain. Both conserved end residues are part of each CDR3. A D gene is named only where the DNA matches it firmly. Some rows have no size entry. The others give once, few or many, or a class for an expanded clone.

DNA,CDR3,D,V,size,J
TGTGCCAGCAGCTTGGGAAGAGGATCTAATGAAAAACTGTTTTTT,CASSLGRGSNEKLFF,.,TRBV5-4,once,TRBJ1-4
TGTGCCAGCAGCCCGGACAGTGCCTTCTCCTACGAGCAGTACTTC,CASSPDSAFSYEQYF,.,TRBV5-4,.,TRBJ2-7
TGTGCCAGCAGTTTACTCGACGAGCAGTACTTC,CASSLLDEQYF,.,TRBV28,.,TRBJ2-7
TGTGCCAGCAGCCCGACTAGCGGGAGGGCAGATACGCAGTATTTT,CASSPTSGRADTQYF,TRBD2,TRBV7-9,.,TRBJ2-3
TGTGCCAGCAGCTTAGTGGGCCAGAACTACAATGAGCAGTTCTTC,CASSLVGQNYNEQFF,.,TRBV7-9,.,TRBJ2-1
TGTGCCAGCAGCAGGGACAGGGGGCGAGAGACCCAGTACTTC,CASSRDRGRETQYF,.,TRBV21-1,.,TRBJ2-5
TGTGCCAGTAGTATAGCGGGGGCAGGGGGCGTCTACAATGAGCAGTTCTTC,CASSIAGAGGVYNEQFF,TRBD1,TRBV19,.,TRBJ2-1
TGCAGCGCAGCAGGGGGGGTTAGCGGGGACAATGAGCAGTTCTTC,CSAAGGVSGDNEQFF,.,TRBV29-1,.,TRBJ2-1
TGTGCCAGCAGCTTGACAGAGAGAGACCGGTTGGACTATGGCTACACCTTC,CASSLTERDRLDYGYTF,.,TRBV5-6,few,TRBJ1-2
TGCGCCAGCAGTACTAGCGGGGGAACAGATACGCAGTATTTT,CASSTSGGTDTQYF,TRBD2,TRBV5-1,once,TRBJ2-3
TGTGCCAGCAGTGAAGGAGGGGGCGCGGGGAATTCACCCCTCCACTTT,CASSEGGGAGNSPLHF,TRBD1,TRBV2,.,TRBJ1-6
TGCAGCGTTGAGCACAGGAGTAACACCGGGGAGCTGTTTTTT,CSVEHRSNTGELFF,.,TRBV29-1,once,TRBJ2-2
TGTGCCAGCAGTGGGACCGCGACAGGGCAGCCCCAGCATTTT,CASSGTATGQPQHF,TRBD1,TRBV2,once,TRBJ1-5
TGCAGCGTTGAGGGGGGTTCCGGCTCCTACGAGCAGTACTTC,CSVEGGSGSYEQYF,.,TRBV29-1,.,TRBJ2-7
TGTGCCAGCTGGGGGAATTGGGGAGGGAGCACCGGGGAGCTGTTTTTT,CASWGNWGGSTGELFF,TRBD2,TRBV25-1,once,TRBJ2-2
TGTGCCACCAGTGATTCCCGCTTGCCCTGGCACATTCAGTACTTC,CATSDSRLPWHIQYF,.,TRBV24-1,.,TRBJ2-4
TGTGCCAGCAACACCGGGACAGGGAGCTCTGGAAACACCATATATTTT,CASNTGTGSSGNTIYF,TRBD1,TRBV11-3,.,TRBJ1-3
TGTGCCACCAGTGATTCGGGCGGGTTGGACTACACCTTC,CATSDSGGLDYTF,.,TRBV24-1,.,TRBJ1-2
TGTGCCAGCAGCTCAGAGAGGGGGCTCGAGCAGTACTTC,CASSSERGLEQYF,TRBD1,TRBV14,.,TRBJ2-7
TGCAGTGCTATTCCGCGTTTCGAGCAGTTCTTC,CSAIPRFEQFF,.,TRBV20-1,.,TRBJ2-1
TGCGCCAGCAGCTTGGGTGGACTAGGGGCTTACAATGAGCAGTTCTTC,CASSLGGLGAYNEQFF,TRBD2,TRBV5-1,.,TRBJ2-1
TGCGCCAGCAGCTTGGGCGCAAACTATGGCTACACCTTC,CASSLGANYGYTF,.,TRBV5-1,.,TRBJ1-2
TGTGCCAGCAGACAGTTATTTGGCTATGGCTACACCTTC,CASRQLFGYGYTF,.,TRBV5-6,.,TRBJ1-2
TGTGCCAGCACTCCGCGGCAGGGGGCCCCAGAGACCCAGTACTTC,CASTPRQGAPETQYF,TRBD1,TRBV6-5,.,TRBJ2-5
TGTGCCAGCATACGGACAGGGGGCGGCGGGGAGCTGTTTTTT,CASIRTGGGGELFF,TRBD1,TRBV13,once,TRBJ2-2
TGCAGCGTTGAAGGAGGGATTAGTACCGGGGAGCTGTTTTTT,CSVEGGISTGELFF,.,TRBV29-1,.,TRBJ2-2
TGCAGCGTTGCGACAGGATTAGAGGACGAGCAGTACTTC,CSVATGLEDEQYF,.,TRBV29-1,.,TRBJ2-7
TGTGCCAGCAGCCAGGGCCCGGGACAGGAGAATGAAAAACTGTTTTTT,CASSQGPGQENEKLFF,TRBD1,TRBV4-2,.,TRBJ1-4
TGTGCCAGCGGGCCTGAAAGAACAAGGGCGACTATAAGCACAGATACGCAGTATTTT,CASGPERTRATISTDTQYF,.,TRBV3-1/TRBV3-2,once,TRBJ2-3
TGTGCCAGCAGCCCCGGGGTCAGTAGCACAGATACGCAGTATTTT,CASSPGVSSTDTQYF,.,TRBV13,once,TRBJ2-3
TGTGCCAGTAGTAACTTAGCGGGGGGGCTAGATACGCAGTATTTT,CASSNLAGGLDTQYF,TRBD2,TRBV19,.,TRBJ2-3
TGTGCCAGCAGCTTCAGGGGAAGGAGCAATCAGCCCCAGCATTTT,CASSFRGRSNQPQHF,.,TRBV6-5,.,TRBJ1-5
TGTGCCAGCAGCAAGCAGCGGGATCAGACCCAGTACTTC,CASSKQRDQTQYF,TRBD2,TRBV7-2,.,TRBJ2-5
TGTGCCAGTAGTTTGGGCCTCCATTCCGGGGAGCTGTTTTTT,CASSLGLHSGELFF,.,TRBV19,.,TRBJ2-2
TGTGCCAGCAGCCGTCCCGTAGCGTCGGGGGGGGAGCAGTACTTC,CASSRPVASGGEQYF,TRBD2,TRBV7-2,once,TRBJ2-7
TGTGCCAGCACCCATACAGGGGGCAGGGATACGCAGTATTTT,CASTHTGGRDTQYF,TRBD1,TRBV5-5,.,TRBJ2-3
TGTGCCATCAGTGACCCAGATAACTATGGCTACACCTTC,CAISDPDNYGYTF,.,TRBV10-3,.,TRBJ1-2
TGCGCCAGCAGCTTGGAGTTCGGGACTAGGGTTCTCGATGAGCAGTTCTTC,CASSLEFGTRVLDEQFF,TRBD2,TRBV5-1,once,TRBJ2-1
TGTGCCAGCAGCCAAGGAGGGGGGGGAACCTACAATGAGCAGTTCTTC,CASSQGGGGTYNEQFF,.,TRBV7-8,.,TRBJ2-1
TGTGCCAGCAGTCGGGGACAGGGTGTTTCCGGGGAGCTGTTTTTT,CASSRGQGVSGELFF,TRBD1,TRBV6-2/TRBV6-3,.,TRBJ2-2
TGCAGCGCCCTAGGACAGACCCAAGAGACCCAGTACTTC,CSALGQTQETQYF,.,TRBV29-1,.,TRBJ2-5
TGTGCCAGCAGCTTAGGTGGGACTAGCGGCACAGATACGCAGTATTTT,CASSLGGTSGTDTQYF,TRBD2,TRBV7-2,.,TRBJ2-3
TGTGCCAGCAGCCCTGGACAGCGCTCTGGAAACACCATATATTTT,CASSPGQRSGNTIYF,.,TRBV5-6,.,TRBJ1-3
TGCAGTGCTAGTGCTCGCGGGAGTTCTTCCTACAATGAGCAGTTCTTC,CSASARGSSSYNEQFF,TRBD2,TRBV20-1,.,TRBJ2-1
TGTGCCAGCAGTTCCCCTCAGGACTACGGGGTGGATACGCAGTATTTT,CASSSPQDYGVDTQYF,.,TRBV28,.,TRBJ2-3
TGTGCCATCAGTGAGTTTCAGGGTTACGGCTACACCTTC,CAISEFQGYGYTF,.,TRBV10-3,.,TRBJ1-2
TGTGCCAGCAGCTTAGAAGGGGGCCGTGGGGATGGCTACACCTTC,CASSLEGGRGDGYTF,TRBD1,TRBV11-3,.,TRBJ1-2
TGTGCCAGCAGTCCCCTCGGGAATCAGCCCCAGCATTTT,CASSPLGNQPQHF,.,TRBV6-2/TRBV6-3,.,TRBJ1-5
TGTGCCAGCCGACAGGGACAGAGCAGCTACAATGAGCAGTTCTTC,CASRQGQSSYNEQFF,TRBD1,TRBV11-2,.,TRBJ2-1
TGTGCCAGCAGGGCCCTTATTAATGAAAAACTGTTTTTT,CASRALINEKLFF,.,TRBV6-5,.,TRBJ1-4
TGCGCCAGCAGCTTGGAGGCGGCAGGGCACATGAACACTGAAGCTTTCTTT,CASSLEAAGHMNTEAFF,.,TRBV5-1,.,TRBJ1-1
TGTGCTAGTGGCCAGACAGGGTGGGGGAACACTGAAGCTTTCTTT,CASGQTGWGNTEAFF,TRBD1,TRBV12-5,.,TRBJ1-1
TGTGCCAGCAGCCTCAACACGGATACGCAGTATTTT,CASSLNTDTQYF,.,TRBV28,.,TRBJ2-3
TGCGCCAGCAGTGGGGGACAGACAGGGTTGGGGAGCTCCTACAATGAGCAGTTCTTC,CASSGGQTGLGSSYNEQFF,TRBD1,TRBV5-1,.,TRBJ2-1
TGTGCCAGCAGCCAGGCGGGGGGCCTATCCTACAATGAGCAGTTCTTC,CASSQAGGLSYNEQFF,TRBD2,TRBV14,.,TRBJ2-1
TGCGCCAGCAGCTGGAGACAGGGAGGATCCTACGAGCAGTACTTC,CASSWRQGGSYEQYF,.,TRBV5-1,.,TRBJ2-7
TGTGCCAGCAGTTACTACACAGGGGAAGGGGGAGGCTACACCTTC,CASSYYTGEGGGYTF,TRBD1,TRBV6-6,once,TRBJ1-2
TGCGCCAGCAGCCAAGTAACAGGGGGGGGTTCACCCCTCCACTTT,CASSQVTGGGSPLHF,TRBD1,TRBV4-3,.,TRBJ1-6
TGTGCCAGCAGTTCTACAGGGGATACTGAGCAGTTCTTC,CASSSTGDTEQFF,TRBD1,TRBV7-9,.,TRBJ2-1
TGCGCCAGCAGCCGGACATCCGCCCCGGTCTACGAGCAGTACTTC,CASSRTSAPVYEQYF,.,TRBV4-1,.,TRBJ2-7